The next 24 T cell receptor beta chains were all read from a single sample in a study of shared clonotypes between healthy human individuals. CD8 cells regarded as naive lacked CD45RO, were positively chosen for CCR7, and omitted terminally differentiated effector memory CD45RA+ cells. Profiling relied on immunoSEQ multiplex PCR, and the TCRdb table lists in-frame clones only, not all of them. The repertoire includes about 680,000 clones, just over 90% of them detected once, and roughly 22% sits in the top ten. Sequenced sample: naive CD8+ T cells sorted from blood. The receptors originated from a young man in good health.

The J gene is TRBJ2-2, the V gene TRBV19; D is uncertain. Germline V CDR1 and CDR2: LNHDA, SQIVND (reference sequence). The CDR3 has 13 amino acids. Deletions cut 3 bases from V and 6 bases from J, with 8 bases between. As DNA, the CDR3 is TGTGCCAGTAGTATCCCCCTACCCGGGGAGCTGTTTTTT. Residues: CASSIPLPGELFF.

The V and J genes are TRBV25-1 and TRBJ2-5; 7 nucleotides agree with TRBD2. Per germline, CDR1 MGHDK and CDR2 SYGVNS. This CDR3 comprises 13 residues. With V trimmed by 3 bases and J by 5 bases, 3 bases remained unmatched. CDR3 amino acids: CASSDDGGETQYF. For the CDR3, the DNA is TGTGCCAGCAGTGACGACGGGGGGGAGACCCAGTACTTC.

The rearrangement uses TRBV6-6 and TRBJ2-7, with no clear D. This CDR3 is 12 amino acids long. CDR1 and CDR2 from the germline V gene are MNHNY and SVGAGI (reference sequence). The V and J ends lost 6 bases and 7 bases respectively, with 13 bases between them. The CDR3 region has the DNA TGTGCCAGCAGCTCCGACCCAAAAGAGCAGTACTTC. This sequence encodes CASSSDPKEQYF.

This clone was seen a few times. This sample includes further DNA sequences coding for the same CDR3. V usage is TRBV25-1 and J usage is TRBJ1-1, with TRBD1 as a possible D gene (5 bases). Germline values: CDR1 MGHDK, CDR2 SYGVNS. The germline V and J ends were trimmed by 2 bases and 4 bases, with 5 bases remaining between them. The CDR3 extends over 12 amino acids. CDR3 loop: CASSEGGTEAFF. In nucleotides, the CDR3 is TGTGCCAGCAGTGAAGGGGGCACTGAAGCTTTCTTT.

The V and J genes are TRBV7-8 and TRBJ2-3; D possibly corresponds to TRBD2 (5 bases). V was trimmed by 1 base and J by 2 bases, leaving 25 bases between them. This CDR3 is 20 amino acids long. CDR1 SGHVS and CDR2 FQNEAQ come from the germline V gene. In DNA form, the CDR3 reads TGTGCCAGCAGCTTAGACCGTACGGCTACCGTGGCTAGCAACACAGATACGCAGTATTTT. Translated, it gives CASSLDRTATVASNTDTQYF.

The gene calls are TRBV27 and TRBJ2-7; tentative D call: TRBD1 (5 bases). This CDR3 has 13 amino acids. The V gene lost 4 bases and the J gene lost 5 bases, with 12 bases spanning the gap. The germline CDR1 and CDR2 sequences are MNHEY and SMNVEV (reference sequence). As DNA, the CDR3 is TGTGCCAGCAGTTCGCAGGGTCACGACGAGCAGTACTTC. Translation gives CASSSQGHDEQYF.

The rearrangement uses TRBV25-1 and TRBJ1-2; D not resolved. Trimming cost V 6 bases and J 7 bases, with 9 bases left between them. The V gene's germline CDR1 is MGHDK and CDR2 SYGVNS. The CDR3 length is 11 residues. The CDR3 spells CASRGGFGYTF. The CDR3 coding sequence is TGTGCCAGCAGGGGTGGCTTTGGCTACACCTTC.

The gene calls are TRBV2 and TRBJ2-3, with TRBD2 matching 10 bases. CDR1 is SNHLY and CDR2 is FYNNEI in the germline V gene. There are 15 residues in the CDR3. Losses at the gene ends were 10 bases for V and 3 bases for J; bases not matched to a gene: 10. The CDR3 DNA reads TGTGCCACGAGCGTAGCGGGAGGTGATACAGATACGCAGTATTTT. Translation gives CATSVAGGDTDTQYF.

The gene calls are TRBV7-2 and TRBJ1-2, with 8 nucleotides matching TRBD1. Germline-derived CDR1 and CDR2 are SGHTA and FQGNSA. The CDR3 has 18 amino acids. With V trimmed by 5 bases and J by 1 base, 15 bases remained unmatched. CDR3 nucleotide sequence: TGTGCCAGCAGCCACAACCGGGACAGGATTGACCTTAACTATGGCTACACCTTC. It specifies CASSHNRDRIDLNYGYTF. The full variable domain, with the rest looked up from reference TRBV7-2 and TRBJ1-2, is GAGVSQSPSNKVTEKGKDVELRCDPISGHTALYWYRQSLGQGLEFLIYFQGNSAPDKSGLPSDRFSAERTGGSVSTLTIQRTQQEDSAVYLCASSHNRDRIDLNYGYTFGSGTRLTVV.

The chain couples TRBV7-8 to TRBJ2-5, with D uncertain. V dropped 5 bases and J dropped 5 bases, with 9 bases sitting between them. This CDR3 contains 12 residues. Germline V gene data show CDR1 as SGHVS and CDR2 as FQNEAQ. CDR3 protein: CASSLQEETQYF. The CDR3 DNA follows: TGTGCCAGCAGCCTCCAGGAGGAGACCCAGTACTTC.

J is TRBJ2-7 and V is TRBV7-2; D uncertain. This CDR3 contains 13 residues. Deletions cut 2 bases from V and 3 bases from J, with 8 bases between. Germline assignment: CDR1 SGHTA and CDR2 FQGNSA. The CDR3 DNA reads as TGTGCCAGCAGCTTACACGCCAGCTACGAGCAGTACTTC. Encoded protein: CASSLHASYEQYF.

This chain links TRBV7-6 with TRBJ2-1; TRBD2 matches at 7 bases. V lost 1 base to trimming and J lost 4 bases; unmatched junction nucleotides: 10. CDR3 length: 17 residues. The germline CDR1 and CDR2 sequences are SGHVS and FNYEAQ. The chain's CDR3 is CASSLGVGTTLYNEQFF. As DNA, the CDR3 is TGTGCCAGCAGCTTAGGGGTGGGGACTACCCTATACAATGAGCAGTTCTTC.

CDR3 DNA sequence: TGCAGCATTGGACAGAGCAGCTCTGGGGCCAACGTCCTGACTTTC. Its protein product is CSIGQSSSGANVLTF. The V gene is TRBV29-1, the J gene TRBJ2-6; maybe TRBD1 (6 bases). Germline V gives CDR1 SQVTM, CDR2 ANQGSEA. Trimming stripped 8 bases from V and 0 bases from J, with 14 bases between. The CDR3 spans 15 residues.

In its sample, this clone was seen once. The chain employs TRBV6-1 and TRBJ2-3, with TRBD2 matching 9 bases. Germline V gene sequence: CDR1 MNHNS, CDR2 SASEGT. There are 14 residues in the CDR3. J gave up 0 bases and V 8 bases, and 3 bases lay outside the gene matches. CDR3 amino acids: CASGLAGSTDTQYF. The DNA for the CDR3 is TGTGCCAGCGGGCTAGCGGGGAGCACAGATACGCAGTATTTT.

J is TRBJ1-6 and V is TRBV9; TRBD1 aligns across 9 bases. The length of the CDR3 is 17 residues. Germline-derived CDR1 and CDR2 are SGDLS and YYNGEE. J gave up 0 bases and V 4 bases, and 5 bases lay outside the gene matches. The DNA of the CDR3 is TGTGCCAGCAGCTTTTCGGACAGGGGCTCCTATAATTCACCCCTCCACTTT. Its translation is CASSFSDRGSYNSPLHF.

V gene TRBV29-1 combines with J gene TRBJ2-7; D is perhaps TRBD2 (6 bases). The CDR3 length is 13 residues. Looked up from germline, CDR1 is SQVTM and CDR2 is ANQGSEA. Trimming left V 7 bases short and J 5 bases short, with 18 bases between. The CDR3 reads CSGALGGGDEQYF. CDR3 nucleotide sequence: TGCAGCGGGGCTTTGGGGGGTGGGGACGAGCAGTACTTC.

The V and J genes are TRBV23-1 and TRBJ2-1; possibly TRBD1 for D (5 bases). TRBV23-1 falls under the ORF class, with uncertain function. This CDR3 spans 13 amino acids. V was shortened by 4 bases and J by 4 bases, with 8 bases between the two germline ends. Here the CDR3 reads CASSLRQYNEQFF. The CDR3 coding sequence is TGCGCCAGCAGTCTTCGACAGTACAATGAGCAGTTCTTC.

The CDR3 loop reads CASSPAGAMGEQYF. The CDR3 DNA follows: TGTGCCAGCAGCCCCGCAGGCGCCATGGGCGAGCAGTACTTC. V is TRBV7-2 and J is TRBJ2-7, with D unresolved. Germline CDR1 reads SGHTA; CDR2 reads FQGNSA. The V and J ends lost 5 bases and 6 bases respectively, with 17 bases between them. This CDR3 comprises 14 residues.

The gene calls are TRBV5-6 and TRBJ2-1; no reliable D call. The germline gives CDR1 SGHDT, CDR2 YYEEEE. Trimming cost V 5 bases and J 5 bases, with 8 bases left between them. The CDR3 is made up of 12 amino acids. This chain's CDR3 is CASSRDDNEQFF. CDR3 DNA: TGTGCCAGCAGTCGAGACGACAATGAGCAGTTCTTC.

CDR3 bases: TGTGCCAGCAGTGAAGCCCGATCGACAGGGTGGAGGTCCTACAATGAGCAGTTCTTC. Translated: CASSEARSTGWRSYNEQFF. J is TRBJ2-1 and V is TRBV2; 7 nucleotides match TRBD1. Per germline, CDR1 SNHLY and CDR2 FYNNEI. The CDR3 runs 19 residues. The trim removed 0 bases at V and 1 base at J, leaving 12 bases unmatched.

This chain uses TRBV4-3 with TRBJ2-7; D gene ambiguous. CDR1 and CDR2 from the germline V gene are LGHNA and YSLEER. The CDR3 spans 15 residues. With 0 bases removed from V and 1 base from J, the gap between germline ends came to 10 bases. This CDR3 reads CASSQDRTASYEQYF. CDR3 bases: TGCGCCAGCAGCCAAGATCGAACAGCTTCCTACGAGCAGTACTTC.

The chain links TRBV4-1 to TRBJ2-7; D is possibly TRBD2 (6 bases). Trimming removed 3 bases from V and 4 bases from J, with 19 bases in between. Germline V gives CDR1 MGHRA, CDR2 YSYEKL. This CDR3 contains 16 residues. CDR3 nucleotides: TGCGCCAGCAGCCAGTACGGTATCGGGAGTCTATACGAGCAGTACTTC. Its translation is CASSQYGIGSLYEQYF.

The V and J genes are TRBV4-1 and TRBJ2-1; D is uncertain. This CDR3 contains 16 residues. The V gene lost 0 bases and the J gene lost 0 bases, with 9 bases spanning the gap. Germline V gene sequence: CDR1 MGHRA, CDR2 YSYEKL. The CDR3 protein is CASSQDLGNSYNEQFF. The CDR3 nucleotides read TGCGCCAGCAGCCAAGATCTGGGAAACTCCTACAATGAGCAGTTCTTC.

The chain recombines TRBV10-3 with TRBJ2-5, with D hard to call. Trimming shortened V by 3 bases and J by 2 bases, and 19 bases separated the two germline ends. The CDR3 loop spans 17 amino acids. Germline V lookup: CDR1 ENHRY, CDR2 SYGVKD. CDR3 DNA sequence: TGTGCCATCAGTGAATTATATGCCGGCGAACCTCAAGAGACCCAGTACTTC. Protein product: CAISELYAGEPQETQYF.